This is a list of T cell receptor beta chains from one sample in a study of T cells in Graves' hyperthyroidism and ophthalmopathy. One entry per CDR3 protein, called by TCRdb with MiXCR from the multiplex PCR reads. The table lists 250,000 or so distinct CDR3 sequences, approximately 16% of them singletons. Input material: blood. The receptor source for this set is a woman aged 50 to 60 with Graves' hyperthyroidism that later progressed to Graves' ophthalmopathy. Each CDR3 is given with its conserved first and last residue. A D gene is named only where the DNA matches it firmly. Clone size is stated in some rows and not others, as once, few, many or a class when expanded.

>TRBD2|TRBJ2-3|few|TRBV9
CASSVAGGDSTDTQYF
TGTGCCAGCAGCGTAGCCGGGGGGGACTCGACAGATACGCAGTATTTT
>TRBD1|TRBJ2-3|many|TRBV5-4
CASSLATGSTDTQYF
TGTGCCAGCAGCTTGGCGACAGGGAGCACAGATACGCAGTATTTT
>TRBD2|TRBJ2-5|many|TRBV27
CASSPPQGTRETQYF
TGTGCCAGCAGTCCCCCCCAGGGGACTAGAGAGACCCAGTACTTC
>NA|TRBJ1-1|NA|TRBV20-1
CSAKDPRGFGSEAFF
TGCAGTGCTAAAGATCCTCGGGGGTTCGGCTCTGAAGCTTTCTTT
>TRBD2|TRBJ2-1|many|TRBV5-6
CASSHRRGSGRVVDEQFF
TGTGCCAGCAGCCACCGGAGAGGTAGCGGGAGGGTGGTCGATGAGCAGTTCTTC
>TRBD2|TRBJ2-7|NA|TRBV29-1
CSVEGLAPSYEQYF
TGCAGCGTTGAGGGACTAGCTCCTAGTTACGAGCAGTACTTC
>NA|TRBJ2-7|NA|TRBV18
CASSPGLPRSYEQYF
TGTGCCAGCTCACCAGGCCTACCCCGCTCCTACGAGCAGTACTTC
>NA|TRBJ1-6|NA|TRBV2
CASRERNSPLHF
TGTGCCAGCAGGGAGCGGAATTCACCCCTCCACTTT
>NA|TRBJ1-4|many|TRBV3-1
CASSQTGTYGEKLFF
TGTGCCAGCAGCCAAACCGGGACATACGGTGAAAAACTGTTTTTT
>TRBD1|TRBJ2-3|many|TRBV20-1
CSATGQGETDTQYF
TGCAGTGCCACCGGACAGGGCGAGACAGATACGCAGTATTTT
>NA|TRBJ1-1|NA|TRBV7-9
CASSLQMNTEAFF
TGTGCCAGCAGCTTACAGATGAACACTGAAGCTTTCTTT
>TRBD1|TRBJ1-6|few|TRBV10-3
CAISETGQDSPLHF
TGTGCCATCAGCGAGACAGGGCAGGATTCACCCCTCCACTTT
>NA|TRBJ2-6|many|TRBV29-1
CSVEDVGGNSGANVLTF
TGCAGCGTTGAAGATGTTGGCGGAAACTCTGGGGCCAACGTCCTGACTTTC
>NA|TRBJ2-3|NA|TRBV20-1
CSARERVRTDTQYF
TGCAGTGCTAGAGAACGCGTACGCACAGATACGCAGTATTTT
>NA|TRBJ2-1|many|TRBV5-5
CASRESSYNEQFF
TGTGCCAGCAGAGAGAGCTCCTACAATGAGCAGTTCTTC
>NA|TRBJ1-2|few|TRBV6-1
CASTPGKFGYTF
TGTGCCAGCACTCCAGGGAAATTTGGCTACACCTTC
>NA|TRBJ2-6|many|TRBV20-1
CSAPRAYGANVLTF
TGCAGTGCCCCCAGGGCTTATGGGGCCAACGTCCTGACTTTC
>TRBD2|TRBJ2-3|many|TRBV3-1
CASSQLAGQTDTQYF
TGTGCCAGCAGCCAACTAGCGGGACAGACAGATACGCAGTATTTT
>NA|TRBJ2-6|few|TRBV2
CASRGLASGANVLAF
TGTGCCAGCAGGGGACTGGCTTCGGGGGCCAACGTCCTGGCTTTC
>NA|TRBJ2-5|many|TRBV7-9
CASSPLEETQYF
TGTGCCAGCAGCCCTCTTGAAGAGACCCAGTACTTC
>TRBD1|TRBJ1-5|many|TRBV7-2
CASSKQGGTNQPQHF
TGTGCCAGCAGCAAACAGGGGGGGACCAATCAGCCCCAGCATTTT
>NA|TRBJ2-3|NA|TRBV20-1
CSAREVLGFRDTQYF
TGCAGTGCTAGAGAGGTACTGGGGTTTAGAGATACGCAGTATTTT
>NA|TRBJ2-2|many|TRBV6-6
CASSYSRGWAGELFF
TGTGCCAGCAGTTACTCGCGGGGATGGGCCGGGGAGCTGTTTTTT